The 30 T cell receptor beta chains in this list originate from one sample, sequenced in a study of cytomegalovirus exposure and HLA in healthy donors. A multiplex PCR was run with 60 Vbeta primers and 13 Jbeta primers. Produced via immunoSEQ multiplex PCR; TCRdb's table is partial and in-frame only. In the table there are approximately 120,000 clones, 74% of which are singletons. Sequenced input: PBMCs. Every receptor here comes from a woman aged 50 to 65 in good health and CMV-seropositive.

CDR3 coding DNA: TGCGCCAGCAGTGGTGGACAGGGATATCAAGAGACCCAGTACTTC. Its translation: CASSGGQGYQETQYF. The chain combines TRBV10-1 with TRBJ2-5; 8 nucleotides agree with TRBD1. The germline gives CDR1 WNHNN, CDR2 SYGVQD (reference sequence). There are 15 residues in the CDR3. Trimming took 4 bases from V and 2 from J; bases not matched to a gene: 6.

This clone was observed a handful of times. The chain has TRBV7-6 and TRBJ2-7; 8 bases line up with TRBD1. The V segment lost 1 base and the J segment 6 bases; nucleotides outside the gene matches: 8. This CDR3 comprises 15 residues. CDR1 SGHVS and CDR2 FNYEAQ come from the germline V gene. The CDR3 nucleotides are TGTGCCAGCAGCTTAGGTGGTGGACAGGGTGTCGAGCAGTACTTC. Protein product: CASSLGGGQGVEQYF. The full variable domain, rest sourced from reference TRBV7-6 and TRBJ2-7, is GAGVSQSPRYKVTKRGQDVALRCDPISGHVSLYWYRQALGQGPEFLTYFNYEAQQDKSGLPNDRFSAERPEGSISTLTIQRTEQRDSAMYRCASSLGGGQGVEQYFGPGTRLTVT.

The chain couples TRBV9 to TRBJ2-2, with D possibly being TRBD2 (7 bases). The length of the CDR3 is 14 residues. CDR1 and CDR2 (germline): SGDLS, YYNGEE. Trimming pared 3 bases from V and 6 bases from J, leaving 12 bases between. DNA for the CDR3: TGTGCCAGCAGCGACCTCGGGGGGCCCGGGGAGCTGTTTTTT. As protein: CASSDLGGPGELFF.

The chain recombines TRBV27 with TRBJ1-2; D perhaps matches TRBD1 (6 bases). Germline assignment: CDR1 MNHEY and CDR2 SMNVEV (reference sequence). The CDR3 length is 13 residues. V lost 5 bases, J lost 5 bases, and 12 bases lay in between. CDR3 sequence: CASSQQGPYGYTF. DNA for the CDR3: TGTGCCAGCAGTCAACAGGGACCTTATGGCTACACCTTC.

CDR3 nucleotides: TGTGCCAGCAGTTCAATAGCGGGGGGGCATGATGAGCAGTTCTTC. Amino acids: CASSSIAGGHDEQFF. This rearrangement joins TRBV28 to TRBJ2-1; 11 bases align to TRBD2. V lost 4 bases, J lost 8 bases, and 7 bases stayed unmatched. Per the germline V gene, CDR1 is MDHEN and CDR2 is SYDVKM. The CDR3 has 15 amino acids.

This clone was counted at least ten times. This rearrangement joins TRBV30 to TRBJ2-1; D possibly corresponds to TRBD2 (5 bases). The CDR3 consists of 12 residues. V dropped 0 bases and J dropped 7 bases, with 7 bases sitting between them. CDR1 and CDR2 from the germline V gene are GTSNPN and SVGIG (reference sequence). The CDR3 DNA is TGTGCCTGGAGTGTACGAGGGAATGAGCAGTTCTTC. It specifies CAWSVRGNEQFF.

J is TRBJ2-1 and V is TRBV7-2; maybe TRBD1 (6 bases). The CDR3 extends over 14 amino acids. V shed 0 bases and J shed 7 bases, with 10 bases lying between them. CDR1 and CDR2 from the germline V gene are SGHTA and FQGNSA. CDR3 protein: CASSLAQQGNEQFF. The DNA for the CDR3 is TGTGCCAGCAGCTTAGCGCAACAGGGAAATGAGCAGTTCTTC.

This clone showed up just a few times. J is TRBJ2-7 and V is TRBV11-2; tentatively, D is TRBD1 (6 bases). Trimming pared 6 bases from V and 5 bases from J, leaving 11 bases between. Germline lookup yields CDR1 SGHAT and CDR2 FQNNGV. CDR3 length: 12 residues. The CDR3 sequence is CASSRDTDEQYF. CDR3 nucleotide sequence: TGTGCCAGCAGTAGGGACACCGACGAGCAGTACTTC.

The chain carries TRBV19 and TRBJ2-5; no clear D gene. The CDR3 covers 15 residues. Germline V gives CDR1 LNHDA, CDR2 SQIVND (reference sequence). V gave up 5 bases and J gave up 5 bases, with 18 bases separating them. The CDR3 spells CASSPETSRWETQYF. CDR3 sequence (DNA): TGTGCCAGTAGTCCGGAGACCTCTAGGTGGGAGACCCAGTACTTC.

J is TRBJ2-5 and V is TRBV4-2; 15 bases are a match to TRBD2. The CDR3 is 16 amino acids. CDR1 is LGHNA, CDR2 YNFKEQ, per germline. V lost 5 bases to trimming and J lost 2 bases; unmatched junction nucleotides: 3. CDR3 coding DNA: TGTGCCAGCAGCGACGGGACTAGCGGGGGGCAAGAGACCCAGTACTTC. This sequence encodes CASSDGTSGGQETQYF.

The chain recombines TRBV2 with TRBJ2-3, with 10 bases fitting TRBD2. The J segment lost 4 bases and the V segment lost 1 base, leaving 5 bases of the junction unmatched. The CDR3 length is 16 residues. Germline V gene data show CDR1 as SNHLY and CDR2 as FYNNEI. The CDR3 coding sequence is TGTGCCAGCAGTGAAGATAGCGGGGGGACTTCAGATACGCAGTATTTT. Protein product: CASSEDSGGTSDTQYF.

This clone has a handful of counts. The chain carries TRBV21-1 and TRBJ1-5. TRBV21-1 is listed as a pseudogene. This CDR3 comprises 16 residues. CDR3 region: CASSSPGLVSNQPQHF. CDR3 sequence (DNA): TGTGCCAGCAGCAGCCCTGGACTAGTTAGCAATCAGCCCCAGCATTTT.

This chain connects TRBV9 to TRBJ1-1; D not certain. Trimming took off 1 base at V and 0 bases at J, with 7 bases between the two ends. Germline lookup yields CDR1 SGDLS and CDR2 YYNGEE. The CDR3 is 14 amino acids. The CDR3 loop is CASSVQSMNTEAFF. Here the CDR3 DNA reads TGTGCCAGCAGCGTACAGTCGATGAACACTGAAGCTTTCTTT.

The V and J genes are TRBV10-3 and TRBJ2-5; TRBD2 matches at 10 bases. This CDR3 has 17 amino acids. Trimming removed 4 bases from V and 5 bases from J; junction bases left unmatched: 13. Germline CDR1 is ENHRY and CDR2 is SYGVKD. The CDR3 DNA reads TGTGCCATCAGTGGTCCCCCTAGCGGGGGTTTGGGGGAGACCCAGTACTTC. Translated, it gives CAISGPPSGGLGETQYF.

This clone was picked up one time. The V call is TRBV30, the J call TRBJ1-2; a weak D match, TRBD1 (5 bases). Trimming took 0 bases from V and 8 from J, leaving 19 bases between them. The CDR3 runs to 15 residues. Germline CDR1 is GTSNPN and CDR2 is SVGIG (reference sequence). The CDR3 region is CAWSVVLGGVGGYTF. The DNA for the CDR3 is TGTGCCTGGAGTGTCGTGTTGGGGGGGGTAGGCGGCTACACCTTC. Filled out from reference TRBV30 and TRBJ1-2, the complete variable domain reads SQTIHQWPATLVQPVGSPLSLECTVEGTSNPNLYWYRQAAGRGLQLLFYSVGIGQISSEVPQNLSASRPQDRQFILSSKKLLLSDSGFYLCAWSVVLGGVGGYTFGSGTRLTVV.

This clone was observed a few times. V gene TRBV9 combines with J gene TRBJ2-5; 9 positions match TRBD1. The CDR3 has 16 amino acids. Germline loops: CDR1 SGDLS, CDR2 YYNGEE. V dropped 0 bases and J dropped 5; count of bases not matched to a gene: 8. CDR3 residues: CASSVAGTGIWETQYF. Here the CDR3 DNA reads TGTGCCAGCAGCGTAGCGGGGACAGGGATTTGGGAGACCCAGTACTTC.

This chain joins TRBV28 and TRBJ2-5; 7 nucleotides agree with TRBD1. This CDR3 region has 18 residues. The germline V gene has CDR1 MDHEN and CDR2 SYDVKM. V trimming: 4 bases; J trimming: 5 bases; junction bases outside the gene matches: 19. As DNA, the CDR3 is TGTGCCAGCAGTTCGCCGTTACCTTCGACAGGGAGTCGGGAGACCCAGTACTTC. Translating gives CASSSPLPSTGSRETQYF.

The V gene is TRBV11-3, the J gene TRBJ1-1, with D possibly matching TRBD1 (5 bases). Trimming left V 5 bases short and J 6 bases short, with 13 bases between. The CDR3 spans 13 residues. Germline V gives CDR1 SGHNT, CDR2 YENEEA. CDR3 amino acids: CASSSRTGAEAFF. As DNA, the CDR3 is TGTGCCAGCAGCAGCAGGACGGGGGCTGAAGCTTTCTTT.

The V call is TRBV10-3, the J call TRBJ1-1, with 7 bases that match TRBD1. Germline assignment: CDR1 ENHRY and CDR2 SYGVKD. Trimming cost V 6 bases and J 1 base; bases outside gene matches: 5. The CDR3 length is 14 residues. DNA for the CDR3: TGTGCCATCAGCTATCAGGGGGAGAACACTGAAGCTTTCTTT. Translation: CAISYQGENTEAFF.

This clone occurred a few times. The chain joins TRBV5-8 to TRBJ1-5; possibly TRBD1 for D (6 bases). CDR1 and CDR2 from the germline V gene are SGHTS and YDEGEE. V lost 0 bases, J lost 6 bases, and 16 bases lay in between. The CDR3 sequence is 16 residues long. CDR3 in DNA: TGTGCCAGCAGCTTGGGGAGCAGGGGTCACGGTCAGCCCCAGCATTTT. This sequence encodes CASSLGSRGHGQPQHF.

The V and J genes are TRBV7-9 and TRBJ2-7, with D perhaps TRBD2 (7 bases). CDR1 and CDR2 (germline): SEHNR, FQNEAQ (reference sequence). The CDR3 loop spans 19 amino acids. V dropped 5 bases and J dropped 3 bases, with 29 bases sitting between them. The CDR3 here is CASSPSRGAKAGTHYEQYF. The CDR3 nucleotides read TGTGCCAGCAGCCCGTCCCGGGGGGCAAAAGCGGGGACCCACTACGAGCAGTACTTC.

The chain recombines TRBV28 with TRBJ2-3; 7 positions agree with TRBD1. Trimming at V came to 5 bases and at J to 4 bases, leaving 6 bases not matched to a gene. The CDR3 has 14 residues. CDR1 is MDHEN, CDR2 SYDVKM, per germline. DNA for the CDR3: TGTGCCAGCAGTAGGGACAGCACCCCAGATACGCAGTATTTT. It codes for CASSRDSTPDTQYF.

This clone occurred once. V and J are TRBV11-2 and TRBJ2-7; TRBD1 agrees at 7 bases. Germline CDR1 is SGHAT and CDR2 is FQNNGV. The V and J ends lost 3 bases and 2 bases, in that order; junction bases with no gene match: 7. This CDR3 comprises 15 residues. The CDR3 coding sequence is TGTGCCAGCAGCTTTTTCAGGGACAGAGCCTACGAGCAGTACTTC. Protein sequence: CASSFFRDRAYEQYF. Using reference TRBV11-2 and TRBJ2-7 for the parts outside the CDR3, the full variable domain is EAGVAQSPRYKIIEKRQSVAFWCNPISGHATLYWYQQILGQGPKLLIQFQNNGVVDDSQLPKDRFSAERLKGVDSTLKIQPAKLEDSAVYLCASSFFRDRAYEQYFGPGTRLTVT.

This chain joins TRBV5-4 and TRBJ1-6; 8 bases agree with TRBD1. With V trimmed by 0 bases and J by 8 bases, 7 bases remained unmatched. CDR1 and CDR2 from the germline V gene are SGHNT and YYREEE (reference sequence). This CDR3 has 16 amino acids. This CDR3 reads CASSLAAGGAYSPLHF. CDR3 sequence (DNA): TGTGCCAGCAGCTTGGCGGCAGGGGGCGCCTATTCACCCCTCCACTTT.

A few counts support this clone. CDR3 in DNA: TGCGCCAGCAGCCAAGGGGCCGGACAGGGGAGAGAGACCCAGTACTTC. Translation gives CASSQGAGQGRETQYF. The chain has TRBV4-1 and TRBJ2-5, with 9 bases fitting TRBD1. V trimming: 1 base; J trimming: 4 bases; junction bases outside the gene matches: 7. The CDR3 is made up of 16 amino acids. Germline loops: CDR1 MGHRA, CDR2 YSYEKL.

V is TRBV29-1 and J is TRBJ1-1; 9 positions agree with TRBD1. The CDR3 totals 18 residues. V was pared by 7 bases and J by 5 bases, with 23 bases of the junction left unmatched. CDR1 and CDR2 (germline): SQVTM, ANQGSEA. CDR3 sequence: CSALSSGTGHRSRTEAFF. CDR3 bases: TGCAGCGCCCTGTCGTCCGGGACAGGGCATCGTTCGCGAACTGAAGCTTTCTTT. Together with reference TRBV29-1 and TRBJ1-1, the CDR3 gives the full variable domain: SAVISQKPSRDICQRGTSLTIQCQVDSQVTMMFWYRQQPGQSLTLIATANQGSEATYESGFVIDKFPISRPNLTFSTLTVSNMSPEDSSIYLCSALSSGTGHRSRTEAFFGQGTRLTVV.

This chain joins TRBV7-2 and TRBJ2-5; 10 nucleotides line up with TRBD1. Looked up from germline, CDR1 is SGHTA and CDR2 is FQGNSA. The CDR3 runs 15 residues. J lost 1 base, V lost 6 bases, and 5 bases had no gene match. The CDR3 DNA sequence: TGTGCCAGCAGGGACAGGGGGACCGTCCAAGAGACCCAGTACTTC. It yields the protein CASRDRGTVQETQYF.

The rearrangement links TRBV19 to TRBJ2-7; possibly TRBD2 for D (6 bases). CDR1 is LNHDA, CDR2 SQIVND, per germline (reference sequence). This CDR3 has 14 residues. V was trimmed by 6 bases and J by 3 bases, leaving 15 bases between them. CDR3 sequence (DNA): TGTGCCAGTAGGGCCTTTTGGGGGGACTACGAGCAGTACTTC. Its translation is CASRAFWGDYEQYF.

This sequence joins TRBV27 and TRBJ2-5; TRBD2 matches 13 bases. The CDR3 is 18 amino acids. The V gene's germline CDR1 is MNHEY and CDR2 SMNVEV (reference sequence). Trimming at V came to 4 bases and at J to 5 bases, leaving 13 bases not matched to a gene. This chain's CDR3 is CASSYAALAGGLSETQYF. In nucleotides, the CDR3 is TGTGCCAGCAGTTACGCGGCACTAGCGGGGGGGCTGTCGGAGACCCAGTACTTC.

The chain combines TRBV10-3 with TRBJ2-2; D not resolved. V gave up 3 bases and J gave up 8 bases, with 13 bases separating them. Germline V gene lookup returns CDR1 ENHRY and CDR2 SYGVKD. CDR3 length: 14 amino acids. CDR3 protein: CAISERAQAGELFF. CDR3 coding DNA: TGTGCCATCAGTGAACGAGCTCAGGCGGGGGAGCTGTTTTTT.